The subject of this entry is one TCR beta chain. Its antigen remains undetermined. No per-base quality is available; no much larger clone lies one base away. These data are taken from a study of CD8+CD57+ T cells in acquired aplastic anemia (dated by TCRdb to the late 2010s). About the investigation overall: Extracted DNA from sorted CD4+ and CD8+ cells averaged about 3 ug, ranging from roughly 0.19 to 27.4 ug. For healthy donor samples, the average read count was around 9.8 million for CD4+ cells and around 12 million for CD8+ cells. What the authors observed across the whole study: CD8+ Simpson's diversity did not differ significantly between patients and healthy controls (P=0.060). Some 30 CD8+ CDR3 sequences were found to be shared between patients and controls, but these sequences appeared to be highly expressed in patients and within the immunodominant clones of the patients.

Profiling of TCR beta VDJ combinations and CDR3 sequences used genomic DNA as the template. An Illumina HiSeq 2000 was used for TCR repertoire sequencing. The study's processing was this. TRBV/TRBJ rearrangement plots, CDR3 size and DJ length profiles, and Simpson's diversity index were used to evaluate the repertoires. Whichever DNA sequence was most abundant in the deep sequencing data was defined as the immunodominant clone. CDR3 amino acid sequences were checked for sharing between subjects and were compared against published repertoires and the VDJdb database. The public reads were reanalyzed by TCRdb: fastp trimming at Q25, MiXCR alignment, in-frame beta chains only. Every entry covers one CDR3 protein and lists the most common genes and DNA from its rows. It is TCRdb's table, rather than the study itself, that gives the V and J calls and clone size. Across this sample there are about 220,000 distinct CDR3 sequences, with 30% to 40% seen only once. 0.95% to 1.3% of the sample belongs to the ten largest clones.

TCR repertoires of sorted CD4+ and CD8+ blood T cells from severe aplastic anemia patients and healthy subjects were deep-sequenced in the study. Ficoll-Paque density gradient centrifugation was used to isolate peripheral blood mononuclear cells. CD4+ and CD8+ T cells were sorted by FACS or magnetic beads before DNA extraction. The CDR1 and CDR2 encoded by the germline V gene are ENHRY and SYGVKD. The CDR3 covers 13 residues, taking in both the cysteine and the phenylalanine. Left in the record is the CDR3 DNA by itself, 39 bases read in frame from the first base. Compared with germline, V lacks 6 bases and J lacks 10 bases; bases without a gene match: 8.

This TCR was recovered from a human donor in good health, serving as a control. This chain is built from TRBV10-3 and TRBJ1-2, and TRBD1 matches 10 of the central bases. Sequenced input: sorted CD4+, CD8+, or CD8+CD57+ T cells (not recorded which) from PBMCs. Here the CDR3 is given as CAISDDRGRSYTF. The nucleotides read TGTGCCATCAGCGACGACAGGGGGCGATCCTACACCTTC.